The table lists the clone carrying this T cell receptor (beta chain) with many counts. This sample was taken from a study of T cells in Graves' hyperthyroidism and ophthalmopathy. The source material, RNA transcripts, was used to amplify TCR beta CDR3 regions. During a first-round RT-PCR of the TCR CDR3, the HTBI primer set was used. Using its own MiXCR run on the multiplex PCR reads, TCRdb lists one record per CDR3 protein. The sample includes 190,000 or so distinct CDR3 sequences, approximately 20% of them seen just once. J lost 2 bases, V lost 4 bases, and 6 bases had no gene match. This CDR3 comprises 15 residues. CDR1 is MDHEN, CDR2 SYDVKM, per germline.

This chain links TRBV28 with TRBJ2-3; 7 nucleotides match TRBD2. Sequenced: blood. The clonotype comes from a man between 35 and 55 years old with Graves' hyperthyroidism. The CDR3 here is CASSSSGEPTDTQYF. The DNA of the CDR3 is TGTGCCAGCAGTTCTAGCGGAGAACCCACAGATACGCAGTATTTT.